A selection of T cell receptor beta chains follows, all from one sample in a study of shared clonotypes between healthy human individuals. TCRdb's copy holds only in-frame clones and misses some; the assay was immunoSEQ multiplex PCR. The data show 2,500,000 or so clones, approximately 93% seen once. Sequenced input: naive CD4+ T cells from PBMCs. The receptor source for this set is a man younger than 35 in good health. Some clones in this sample may be carry-over from other donors' samples. The CDR3 runs from the conserved cysteine through the conserved F or W. The order of the fields is CDR3 protein, CDR3 DNA, V gene, D gene, J gene, clone size, CDR3 length. D genes are given only for firm matches. Expanded clones get a size class; other rows say once, few or many, or leave the size out.

CDR3 protein: CASSAGGKTYNEQFF
CDR3 DNA: TGCGCCAGCAGTGCTGGCGGGAAGACCTACAATGAGCAGTTCTTC
V gene: TRBV10-2
D gene: NA
J gene: TRBJ2-1
clone size: NA
CDR3 length: 15

CDR3 protein: CASSLAVIEQYF
CDR3 DNA: TGTGCCAGCAGCTTGGCGGTAATCGAGCAGTACTTC
V gene: TRBV5-8
D gene: NA
J gene: TRBJ2-7
clone size: NA
CDR3 length: 12

CDR3 protein: CASSPGDSAINYGYTF
CDR3 DNA: TGCGCCAGCAGCCCGGGGGACTCGGCCATTAACTATGGCTACACCTTC
V gene: TRBV5-1
D gene: NA
J gene: TRBJ1-2
clone size: NA
CDR3 length: 16

CDR3 protein: CASSSTDRGNTIYF
CDR3 DNA: TGTGCCAGTAGTTCGACGGACCGTGGAAACACCATATATTTT
V gene: TRBV19
D gene: NA
J gene: TRBJ1-3
clone size: NA
CDR3 length: 14

CDR3 protein: CASSVDGRNTIYF
CDR3 DNA: TGTGCCAGCAGCGTAGACGGGCGAAACACCATATATTTT
V gene: TRBV9
D gene: NA
J gene: TRBJ1-3
clone size: NA
CDR3 length: 13

CDR3 protein: CASSQELKLGTDTQYF
CDR3 DNA: TGCGCCAGCAGCCAAGAACTCAAACTGGGCACAGATACGCAGTATTTT
V gene: TRBV4-3
D gene: NA
J gene: TRBJ2-3
clone size: NA
CDR3 length: 16

CDR3 protein: CSAGLAVNNEQFF
CDR3 DNA: TGCAGCGCTGGACTAGCGGTTAACAATGAGCAGTTCTTC
V gene: TRBV29-1
D gene: TRBD2
J gene: TRBJ2-1
clone size: NA
CDR3 length: 13

CDR3 protein: CASSEDWTEKNIQYF
CDR3 DNA: TGTGCCAGCAGCGAGGACTGGACAGAGAAAAACATTCAGTACTTC
V gene: TRBV28
D gene: NA
J gene: TRBJ2-4
clone size: NA
CDR3 length: 15

CDR3 protein: CASSLARTGSSEAFF
CDR3 DNA: TGTGCCAGCAGCTTGGCCCGGACAGGGTCCAGTGAAGCTTTCTTT
V gene: TRBV5-4
D gene: TRBD1
J gene: TRBJ1-1
clone size: NA
CDR3 length: 15

CDR3 protein: CASRKGGAGAYEQYF
CDR3 DNA: TGTGCCAGCAGAAAGGGGGGGGCGGGAGCCTACGAGCAGTACTTC
V gene: TRBV28
D gene: NA
J gene: TRBJ2-7
clone size: NA
CDR3 length: 15

CDR3 protein: CASSRPGQGAQGYTF
CDR3 DNA: TGTGCCAGCTCAAGACCGGGACAGGGGGCGCAAGGCTACACCTTC
V gene: TRBV7-8
D gene: TRBD1
J gene: TRBJ1-2
clone size: NA
CDR3 length: 15

CDR3 protein: CASSPRRTRDGNQPQHF
CDR3 DNA: TGTGCCAGCAGCCCAAGGCGTACGAGGGACGGCAATCAGCCCCAGCATTTT
V gene: TRBV27
D gene: NA
J gene: TRBJ1-5
clone size: NA
CDR3 length: 17

CDR3 protein: CASSSQRDRPNTEAFF
CDR3 DNA: TGTGCCAGCAGCTCCCAGAGGGACAGACCGAACACTGAAGCTTTCTTT
V gene: TRBV7-8
D gene: TRBD1
J gene: TRBJ1-1
clone size: NA
CDR3 length: 16

CDR3 protein: CASSLTRQNYGYTF
CDR3 DNA: TGTGCCAGCAGCTTAACGCGACAAAACTATGGCTACACCTTC
V gene: TRBV7-9
D gene: NA
J gene: TRBJ1-2
clone size: NA
CDR3 length: 14

CDR3 protein: CASSISPGRSRWGYTF
CDR3 DNA: TGTGCCAGTAGTATTTCCCCGGGCAGGAGCCGGTGGGGCTACACCTTC
V gene: TRBV19
D gene: NA
J gene: TRBJ1-2
clone size: few
CDR3 length: 16

CDR3 protein: CASSLGARGYTF
CDR3 DNA: TGTGCCAGCAGCTTGGGGGCGCGAGGCTACACCTTC
V gene: TRBV5-6
D gene: NA
J gene: TRBJ1-2
clone size: NA
CDR3 length: 12

CDR3 protein: CASSSPGTSGSDEQFF
CDR3 DNA: TGTGCCAGCAGTTCCCCCGGGACTAGCGGGAGTGATGAGCAGTTCTTC
V gene: TRBV28
D gene: TRBD2
J gene: TRBJ2-1
clone size: NA
CDR3 length: 16

CDR3 protein: CASRTPSRTGRNYGYTF
CDR3 DNA: TGTGCCAGCAGAACACCCTCGCGGACAGGTAGAAACTATGGCTACACCTTC
V gene: TRBV2
D gene: TRBD1
J gene: TRBJ1-2
clone size: NA
CDR3 length: 17

CDR3 protein: CASSTGTGGNQPQHF
CDR3 DNA: TGCGCCAGCAGCACCGGGACAGGGGGTAATCAGCCCCAGCATTTT
V gene: TRBV5-1
D gene: TRBD1
J gene: TRBJ1-5
clone size: few
CDR3 length: 15

CDR3 protein: CASSFREWVEQYF
CDR3 DNA: TGTGCCAGCAGCTTTCGGGAGTGGGTCGAGCAGTACTTC
V gene: TRBV11-2
D gene: NA
J gene: TRBJ2-7
clone size: NA
CDR3 length: 13

CDR3 protein: CASSRQGVGELFF
CDR3 DNA: TGTGCCAGCAGCCGACAGGGGGTAGGGGAGCTGTTTTTT
V gene: TRBV7-8
D gene: TRBD1
J gene: TRBJ2-2
clone size: NA
CDR3 length: 13

CDR3 protein: CASSQAFGRSPQFF
CDR3 DNA: TGTGCCAGCAGCCAAGCTTTTGGCCGTTCTCCCCAGTTCTTC
V gene: TRBV14
D gene: NA
J gene: TRBJ2-1
clone size: NA
CDR3 length: 14

CDR3 protein: CSTAVGAKNIQYF
CDR3 DNA: TGCAGCACTGCGGTGGGAGCCAAAAACATTCAGTACTTC
V gene: TRBV29-1
D gene: NA
J gene: TRBJ2-4
clone size: once
CDR3 length: 13

CDR3 protein: CASSPEGETQYF
CDR3 DNA: TGTGCCAGCAGCCCTGAGGGAGAGACCCAGTACTTC
V gene: TRBV5-4
D gene: NA
J gene: TRBJ2-5
clone size: NA
CDR3 length: 12

CDR3 protein: CAISESTRASGVTSTDTQYF
CDR3 DNA: TGTGCCATCAGTGAGTCGACTCGTGCTAGCGGGGTGACTAGCACAGATACGCAGTATTTT
V gene: TRBV10-3
D gene: TRBD2
J gene: TRBJ2-3
clone size: NA
CDR3 length: 20

CDR3 protein: CATRKVGRGGNEQFF
CDR3 DNA: TGTGCCACCCGGAAGGTAGGACGCGGGGGGAATGAGCAGTTCTTC
V gene: TRBV7-9
D gene: TRBD2
J gene: TRBJ2-1
clone size: NA
CDR3 length: 15

CDR3 protein: CASSHQRDSSYEQYF
CDR3 DNA: TGTGCCAGCAGCCATCAGCGGGATAGCTCCTACGAGCAGTACTTC
V gene: TRBV4-2
D gene: TRBD2
J gene: TRBJ2-7
clone size: NA
CDR3 length: 15

CDR3 protein: CASSKWGGYEQYF
CDR3 DNA: TGTGCCAGCAGCAAGTGGGGCGGTTACGAGCAGTACTTC
V gene: TRBV28
D gene: NA
J gene: TRBJ2-7
clone size: NA
CDR3 length: 13

CDR3 protein: CASSSTGRTWDNEQFF
CDR3 DNA: TGTGCCAGCAGTTCCACGGGACGAACCTGGGACAATGAGCAGTTCTTC
V gene: TRBV27
D gene: NA
J gene: TRBJ2-1
clone size: NA
CDR3 length: 16

CDR3 protein: CASSGQHSGNTIYF
CDR3 DNA: TGTGCCAGCAGCGGTCAGCACTCTGGAAACACCATATATTTT
V gene: TRBV5-4
D gene: NA
J gene: TRBJ1-3
clone size: NA
CDR3 length: 14

CDR3 protein: CASSPGLSSYNEQFF
CDR3 DNA: TGTGCCAGCAGCCCAGGGTTAAGCTCCTACAATGAGCAGTTCTTC
V gene: TRBV27
D gene: NA
J gene: TRBJ2-1
clone size: NA
CDR3 length: 15

CDR3 protein: CAISESRGEQPQHF
CDR3 DNA: TGTGCCATCAGTGAGTCACGGGGGGAGCAGCCCCAGCATTTT
V gene: TRBV10-3
D gene: NA
J gene: TRBJ1-5
clone size: NA
CDR3 length: 14

CDR3 protein: CSATVEETQYF
CDR3 DNA: TGCAGTGCTACAGTGGAGGAGACCCAGTACTTC
V gene: TRBV20-1
D gene: NA
J gene: TRBJ2-5
clone size: NA
CDR3 length: 11

CDR3 protein: CASSFRGAEADTQYF
CDR3 DNA: TGTGCCAGCAGTTTTAGGGGAGCGGAGGCAGATACGCAGTATTTT
V gene: TRBV28
D gene: NA
J gene: TRBJ2-3
clone size: once
CDR3 length: 15

CDR3 protein: CASSLSSAGSGNGGTGELFF
CDR3 DNA: TGTGCCAGCAGCTTAAGTTCAGCCGGGTCCGGGAACGGAGGCACCGGGGAGCTGTTTTTT
V gene: TRBV7-3
D gene: NA
J gene: TRBJ2-2
clone size: NA
CDR3 length: 20

CDR3 protein: CASSFGIGGKNIQYF
CDR3 DNA: TGTGCCAGCAGTTTTGGGATTGGGGGGAAAAACATTCAGTACTTC
V gene: TRBV6-5
D gene: NA
J gene: TRBJ2-4
clone size: NA
CDR3 length: 15

CDR3 protein: CASSPMRSMGTEAFF
CDR3 DNA: TGTGCCAGCAGCCCCATGCGTAGTATGGGGACTGAAGCTTTCTTT
V gene: TRBV7-2
D gene: NA
J gene: TRBJ1-1
clone size: NA
CDR3 length: 15

CDR3 protein: CASSDVQGYQETQYF
CDR3 DNA: TGTGCCAGCAGCGATGTACAGGGCTACCAAGAGACCCAGTACTTC
V gene: TRBV5-4
D gene: NA
J gene: TRBJ2-5
clone size: once
CDR3 length: 15

CDR3 protein: CSVALYPGLADNEQFF
CDR3 DNA: TGCAGCGTAGCCCTATATCCGGGACTAGCGGACAATGAGCAGTTCTTC
V gene: TRBV29-1
D gene: TRBD2
J gene: TRBJ2-1
clone size: NA
CDR3 length: 16

CDR3 protein: CASSSQGRGRETQYF
CDR3 DNA: TGTGCCAGCAGTTCTCAGGGAAGAGGGAGAGAGACCCAGTACTTC
V gene: TRBV27
D gene: NA
J gene: TRBJ2-5
clone size: NA
CDR3 length: 15

CDR3 protein: CASSDRGAATNEKLFF
CDR3 DNA: TGTGCCAGCAGTGATCGAGGGGCCGCAACTAATGAAAAACTGTTTTTT
V gene: TRBV6-1
D gene: NA
J gene: TRBJ1-4
clone size: NA
CDR3 length: 16

CDR3 protein: CASSLNSDDTIYF
CDR3 DNA: TGTGCCAGCAGTTTAAACTCGGACGACACCATATATTTT
V gene: TRBV6-5
D gene: NA
J gene: TRBJ1-3
clone size: NA
CDR3 length: 13

CDR3 protein: CASSLALRIEAFF
CDR3 DNA: TGTGCCAGCAGCTTAGCTCTGAGGATCGAAGCTTTCTTT
V gene: TRBV11-2
D gene: NA
J gene: TRBJ1-1
clone size: NA
CDR3 length: 13

CDR3 protein: CASGLLGTNYGYTF
CDR3 DNA: TGTGCTAGTGGTTTGCTCGGCACGAACTATGGCTACACCTTC
V gene: TRBV12-5
D gene: NA
J gene: TRBJ1-2
clone size: once
CDR3 length: 14

CDR3 protein: CASSLRDRPYNEQFF
CDR3 DNA: TGCGCCAGCAGCTTGAGGGACAGACCCTACAATGAGCAGTTCTTC
V gene: TRBV5-1
D gene: TRBD1
J gene: TRBJ2-1
clone size: once
CDR3 length: 15

CDR3 protein: CASSRGLAGVETQYF
CDR3 DNA: TGCGCCAGCAGCAGAGGACTAGCGGGAGTAGAGACCCAGTACTTC
V gene: TRBV4-3
D gene: TRBD2
J gene: TRBJ2-5
clone size: NA
CDR3 length: 15

CDR3 protein: CASSPTSNSPLHF
CDR3 DNA: TGTGCCAGCAGTCCGACAAGTAATTCACCCCTCCACTTT
V gene: TRBV6-6
D gene: NA
J gene: TRBJ1-6
clone size: NA
CDR3 length: 13

CDR3 protein: CASSLVVKNTGELFF
CDR3 DNA: TGCGCCAGCAGCTTGGTAGTGAAGAACACCGGGGAGCTGTTTTTT
V gene: TRBV5-1
D gene: NA
J gene: TRBJ2-2
clone size: NA
CDR3 length: 15

CDR3 protein: CASSVGGLNYGYTF
CDR3 DNA: TGTGCCAGCAGCGTAGGAGGACTAAACTATGGCTACACCTTC
V gene: TRBV9
D gene: NA
J gene: TRBJ1-2
clone size: NA
CDR3 length: 14

CDR3 protein: CASSPLLTRGPYEQYF
CDR3 DNA: TGCGCCAGCAGCCCTCTCCTGACTCGAGGTCCCTACGAGCAGTACTTC
V gene: TRBV4-1
D gene: NA
J gene: TRBJ2-7
clone size: NA
CDR3 length: 16

CDR3 protein: CASSLGYRGDSNQPQHF
CDR3 DNA: TGTGCCAGCAGCTTAGGTTACAGAGGAGATAGCAATCAGCCCCAGCATTTT
V gene: TRBV7-8
D gene: NA
J gene: TRBJ1-5
clone size: NA
CDR3 length: 17

CDR3 protein: CASSQRGGHSGANVLTF
CDR3 DNA: TGTGCCAGCAGTCAAAGAGGGGGGCACTCTGGGGCCAACGTCCTGACTTTC
V gene: TRBV28
D gene: NA
J gene: TRBJ2-6
clone size: NA
CDR3 length: 17

CDR3 protein: CASSLSGGRIYNEQFF
CDR3 DNA: TGTGCCAGCAGCTTAAGCGGGGGACGGATCTACAATGAGCAGTTCTTC
V gene: TRBV11-2
D gene: TRBD2
J gene: TRBJ2-1
clone size: NA
CDR3 length: 16

CDR3 protein: CASSLLSGELFF
CDR3 DNA: TGTGCCAGCAGCTTACTCTCCGGGGAGCTGTTTTTT
V gene: TRBV7-2
D gene: NA
J gene: TRBJ2-2
clone size: NA
CDR3 length: 12